This TCR beta chain was profiled in a study of shared clonotypes between healthy human individuals. Study results and caveats: It was expected that sequencing depth would affect clonotype sharing among donors.

The CDR3 covers 18 residues. V lost 1 base to trimming and J lost 2 bases; unmatched junction nucleotides: 6. Germline CDR1 reads MDHEN; CDR2 reads SYDVKM. For this clone: What it binds is not known.

Using immunoSEQ multiplex PCR, the repertoire was profiled, and TCRdb retains in-frame clones only, with some absent. This table has 750,000 to 1,000,000 clones, around 92% appearing once. The naive CD8 fraction comprised CD45RO-negative cells positively selected for CCR7 and excluded terminally differentiated effector memory CD45RA+ cells. Donors, without exception, were Caucasian adults residing in Nashville, Tennessee. The receptor was derived from a man aged 25 to 40 in good health. The V call is TRBV28, the J call TRBJ2-6; 9 bases agree with TRBD2. Source material: naive CD8+ T cells sorted from blood. CDR3 amino acids: CASSLLAGEGPGANVLTF. The CDR3 DNA reads TGTGCCAGCAGTTTATTAGCGGGAGAGGGCCCTGGGGCCAACGTCCTGACTTTC.